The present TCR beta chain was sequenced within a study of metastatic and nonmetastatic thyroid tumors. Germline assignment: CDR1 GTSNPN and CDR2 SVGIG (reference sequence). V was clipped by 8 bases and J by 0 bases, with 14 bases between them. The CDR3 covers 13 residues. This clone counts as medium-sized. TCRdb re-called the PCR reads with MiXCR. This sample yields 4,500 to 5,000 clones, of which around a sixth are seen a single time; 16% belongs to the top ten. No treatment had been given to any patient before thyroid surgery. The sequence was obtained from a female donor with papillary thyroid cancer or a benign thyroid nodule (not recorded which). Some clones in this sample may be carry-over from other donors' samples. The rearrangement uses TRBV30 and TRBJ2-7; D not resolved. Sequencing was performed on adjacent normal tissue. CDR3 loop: CAQRRSSSYEQYF. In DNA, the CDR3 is TGTGCCCAACGGCGGTCGAGCTCCTACGAGCAGTACTTC.